What follows are 17 T cell receptor beta chains derived from one specimen sequenced in a study of beta chain features in type 1 diabetes. Expressed TCRB transcripts were sequenced because the isolated RNA had all been reverse transcribed beforehand. TCRdb keeps only in-frame clones here, not all; method: immunoSEQ multiplex PCR. The table lists about 340,000 clones, approximately 8.2% of them singletons. Sequencing input: central memory CD4+ T cells from blood. The receptors shown here come from a woman between 18 and 30 years old in good health.

In this sample, this clone turned up a few times. The rearrangement uses TRBV4-3 and TRBJ1-3, with TRBD1 identical over 7 bases. Per the germline V gene, CDR1 is LGHNA and CDR2 is YSLEER. The V gene end was trimmed by 0 bases and the J gene end by 3 bases; junction bases not matched to a gene: 5. The CDR3 is 16 amino acids. Here the CDR3 reads CASSQDRQGYGNTIYF. For the CDR3, the DNA is TGCGCCAGCAGCCAAGATAGACAGGGATATGGAAACACCATATATTTT.

This clone was found a few times. CDR3 coding DNA: TGTGCCAGCAGCTGGGAGGGGGCTGAGCAGTTCTTC. It translates to CASSWEGAEQFF. This chain connects TRBV5-4 to TRBJ2-1; perhaps D is TRBD1 or TRBD2 (7 bases each). The CDR3 contains 12 residues. Germline lookup yields CDR1 SGHNT and CDR2 YYREEE (reference sequence). Trimming removed 3 bases from V and 9 bases from J, with 10 bases in between.

This clone has a count of ten or more. V gene TRBV14 combines with J gene TRBJ2-4; no definite D call. Germline lookup yields CDR1 SGHDN and CDR2 FVKESK. The V end lost 0 bases, the J end lost 0 bases, and 3 bases lay between the germline ends. This CDR3 contains 14 residues. DNA of the CDR3: TGTGCCAGCAGCCAAGAACTAGCCAAAAACATTCAGTACTTC. It encodes CASSQELAKNIQYF.

In the case of this clone: Other DNA sequences in the sample encode the same CDR3. The chain uses TRBV5-1 and TRBJ2-2, with 13 bases fitting TRBD2. This CDR3 contains 17 residues. V lost 0 bases and J lost 2; bases outside the gene matches: 1. Germline values: CDR1 SGHRS, CDR2 YFSETQ. CDR3 residues: CASSLGTSGRNTGELFF. The CDR3 nucleotides are TGCGCCAGCAGCTTGGGGACTAGCGGGAGAAACACCGGGGAGCTGTTTTTT.

This clone was counted at least ten times. This rearrangement joins TRBV4-3 to TRBJ2-3; 11 bases fit TRBD2. The CDR3 consists of 18 residues. In germline, CDR1 is LGHNA, CDR2 YSLEER. J lost 2 bases, V lost 0 bases, and 7 bases had no gene match. The CDR3 nucleotides are TGCGCCAGCAGCCAAGATCGAACTAGCGGGAGTCTCACAGATACGCAGTATTTT. Amino acid sequence: CASSQDRTSGSLTDTQYF.

This clone occurred a few times. Written as DNA, the CDR3 is TGCAGCGCCGGGACAGGGGGCGTTAACACTGAAGCTTTCTTT. Its protein is CSAGTGGVNTEAFF. The V and J genes are TRBV29-1 and TRBJ1-1, with 12 bases aligning to TRBD1. Per germline, CDR1 SQVTM and CDR2 ANQGSEA. The junction had 5 bases not matched to a gene; V was cut back by 7 bases and J by 2 bases. The CDR3 contains 14 residues.

The rearrangement links TRBV7-2 to TRBJ2-5; D is possibly TRBD1 (6 bases). V gave up 5 bases and J gave up 1 base, with 14 bases separating them. Germline V gene sequence: CDR1 SGHTA, CDR2 FQGNSA. The CDR3 has 15 residues. DNA for the CDR3: TGTGCCAGCAGCACCCAAGGACAGTTCCAAGAGACCCAGTACTTC. Translation: CASSTQGQFQETQYF.

V gene TRBV18 combines with J gene TRBJ2-7; D perhaps matches TRBD2 (5 bases). CDR1 KGHSH and CDR2 LQKENI come from the germline V gene. Trimming removed 1 base at V and 7 bases at J, with 11 bases between. There are 13 residues in the CDR3. CDR3 residues: CASSPRGFGEQYF. For the CDR3, the DNA is TGTGCCAGCTCACCACGAGGGTTCGGGGAGCAGTACTTC.

This chain joins TRBV6-5 and TRBJ2-2; TRBD2 matches 7 bases. Looked up from germline, CDR1 is MNHEY and CDR2 is SVGAGI. With 3 bases clipped from V and 6 bases from J, the junction kept 1 base outside the gene matches. This CDR3 spans 13 amino acids. Here the CDR3 DNA reads TGTGCCAGCAGTTATACTAGCGCCGGGGAGCTGTTTTTT. Amino acids: CASSYTSAGELFF.

Ten or more counts support this clone. CDR3 DNA sequence: TGTGCCAGCAGCTTAGCGGGGTACAAAGAGACCCAGTACTTC. This gives the protein CASSLAGYKETQYF. V gene TRBV7-2 combines with J gene TRBJ2-5; D unclear. CDR1 is SGHTA, CDR2 FQGNSA, per germline. V dropped 0 bases and J dropped 3 bases, with 8 bases sitting between them. This CDR3 region has 14 residues.

This chain joins TRBV7-3 and TRBJ2-1; 9 nucleotides line up with TRBD2. CDR1 and CDR2 (germline): SGHTA, FQGTGA. This CDR3 contains 15 residues. The V gene end was trimmed by 5 bases and the J gene end by 9 bases; junction bases not matched to a gene: 11. CDR3 sequence (DNA): TGTGCCAGCAGCCACCAGGGGCGGGAGGGCGGTGAGCAGTTCTTC. This codes for CASSHQGREGGEQFF.

This clone was counted at least ten times. Within the sample, other DNA sequences also encode this same CDR3. V usage is TRBV7-2 and J usage is TRBJ2-7; D ambiguous. Germline lookup yields CDR1 SGHTA and CDR2 FQGNSA. The CDR3 covers 13 residues. V lost 2 bases and J lost 3, with 8 bases in between. The chain's CDR3 is CASSLPQSYEQYF. As DNA, the CDR3 is TGTGCCAGCAGCTTACCTCAGAGCTACGAGCAGTACTTC.

This clone came up many times. The same CDR3 arises from other DNA sequences in this sample as well. The chain employs TRBV7-3 and TRBJ2-1; no firm D call. Germline V gives CDR1 SGHTA, CDR2 FQGTGA. There are 13 residues in the CDR3. Trimming removed 2 bases at V and 4 bases at J, with 6 bases between. The CDR3 loop reads CASSLASYNEQFF. CDR3 nucleotides: TGTGCCAGCAGCTTAGCCAGTTACAATGAGCAGTTCTTC.

This clone was detected only a few times. A read error may be the cause here, since a much bigger clone is one base away. The rearrangement uses TRBV11-2 and TRBJ2-3; D not resolved. Germline CDR1 is SGHAT and CDR2 is FQNNGV. The CDR3 spans 11 residues. With 5 bases removed from V and 4 bases from J, the gap between germline ends came to 4 bases. In DNA, the CDR3 is TGTGCCAGCAGCATCGCAGATACGCAGTATTTT. Protein: CASSIADTQYF. The whole variable domain, remainder taken from reference TRBV11-2 and TRBJ2-3, is EAGVAQSPRYKIIEKRQSVAFWCNPISGHATLYWYQQILGQGPKLLIQFQNNGVVDDSQLPKDRFSAERLKGVDSTLKIQPAKLEDSAVYLCASSIADTQYFGPGTRLTVL.

The chain links TRBV27 to TRBJ1-5, with 8 bases lining up with TRBD1. CDR1 MNHEY and CDR2 SMNVEV come from the germline V gene (reference sequence). The CDR3 sequence is 16 residues long. V gave up 5 bases and J gave up 5 bases; unmatched junction bases: 11. CDR3 coding DNA: TGTGCCAGCAGTCCACTCCCAACAGGGGGTCATCAGCCCCAGCATTTT. Translation gives CASSPLPTGGHQPQHF.

J is TRBJ2-7 and V is TRBV7-9; 8 bases are a match to TRBD2. CDR1 is SEHNR and CDR2 is FQNEAQ in the germline V gene (reference sequence). Trimming removed 5 bases from V and 3 bases from J; junction bases left unmatched: 9. This CDR3 region has 15 residues. The CDR3 protein is CASSPGSGRDYEQYF. Here the CDR3 DNA reads TGTGCCAGCAGCCCCGGGAGCGGGAGAGACTACGAGCAGTACTTC.

The chain couples TRBV6-6 to TRBJ2-2; 8 bases are a match to TRBD1. The V and J ends lost 7 bases and 6 bases, in that order; junction bases with no gene match: 7. CDR3 length: 14 amino acids. CDR1 MNHNY and CDR2 SVGAGI come from the germline V gene (reference sequence). This CDR3 reads CASKKTGAAGELFF. The CDR3 DNA follows: TGTGCCAGCAAGAAGACAGGGGCGGCCGGGGAGCTGTTTTTT.